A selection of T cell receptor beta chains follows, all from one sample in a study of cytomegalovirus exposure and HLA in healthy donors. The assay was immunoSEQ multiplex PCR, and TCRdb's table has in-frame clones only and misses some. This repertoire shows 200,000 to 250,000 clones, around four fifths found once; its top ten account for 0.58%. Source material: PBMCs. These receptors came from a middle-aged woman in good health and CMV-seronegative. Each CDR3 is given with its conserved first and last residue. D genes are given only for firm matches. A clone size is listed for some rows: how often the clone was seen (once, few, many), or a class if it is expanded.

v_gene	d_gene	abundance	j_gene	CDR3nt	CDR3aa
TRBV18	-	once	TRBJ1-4	TGTGCCAGCTCACCAGCGGGGGGGCTCAATGAAAAACTGTTTTTT	CASSPAGGLNEKLFF
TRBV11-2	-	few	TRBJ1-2	TGTGCCAGCAGCTTAGTGGGCGATAGTGGCTACACCTTC	CASSLVGDSGYTF
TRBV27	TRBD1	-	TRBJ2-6	TGTGCCAGCAGACCGCGACAGGGACAGCGTGACTCTGGGGCCAACGTCCTGACTTTC	CASRPRQGQRDSGANVLTF
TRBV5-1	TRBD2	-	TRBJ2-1	TGCGCCAGCAGCGGACTGACTAGCGGCAATGAGCAGTTCTTC	CASSGLTSGNEQFF
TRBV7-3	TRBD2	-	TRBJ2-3	TGTGCCAGCAGCTTAGGGGGTAGCGGGGGAGCAGATACGCAGTATTTT	CASSLGGSGGADTQYF
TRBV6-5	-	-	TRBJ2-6	TGTGCCAGCAGCGCGGAACTAACTGGGGCCAACGTCCTGACTTTC	CASSAELTGANVLTF
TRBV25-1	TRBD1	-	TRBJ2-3	TGTGCCAGCAGACGAACAGGGACAGATACGCAGTGTTTT	CASRRTGTDTQCF
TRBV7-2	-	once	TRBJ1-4	TGTGCCAGCAGCCCTTATAATGAAAAACTGTTTTTT	CASSPYNEKLFF
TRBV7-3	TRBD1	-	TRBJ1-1	TGTGCCAGCAGCTACAGGGGGCTCGGTGAAGCTTTCTTT	CASSYRGLGEAFF
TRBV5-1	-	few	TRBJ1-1	TGCGCCAGCAGCCCGGGGTTGAACACTGAAGCTTTCTTT	CASSPGLNTEAFF
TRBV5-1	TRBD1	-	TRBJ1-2	TGCGCCAGCAGCTTGGGGGACAGGGGATTTTATGGCTACACCTTC	CASSLGDRGFYGYTF
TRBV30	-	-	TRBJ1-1	TGTGCCTGGAGAAAGAGAGACATTGACACTGAAGCTTTCTTT	CAWRKRDIDTEAFF
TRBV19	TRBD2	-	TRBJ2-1	TGTGCCAGTAGTATCGGGGGGGCGAATGAGCAGTTCTTC	CASSIGGANEQFF
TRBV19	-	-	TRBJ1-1	TGTGCCAGTCGACAGGTTTTTCCTCTAATTTACACTGAAGCTTTCTTT	CASRQVFPLIYTEAFF
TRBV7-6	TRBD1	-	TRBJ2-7	TGTGCCAGCAGCTTATCGATAGACAGGGGGCCCTACGAGCAGTACTTC	CASSLSIDRGPYEQYF
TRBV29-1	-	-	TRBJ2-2	TGCAGCGTACAAGGGCTGATGGGGGGCACCGGGGAGCTGTTTTTT	CSVQGLMGGTGELFF
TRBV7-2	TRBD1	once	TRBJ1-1	TGCGCCAGCAGCCCAGGACAGGGGCGCCCTGAAGCTTTCTTT	CASSPGQGRPEAFF
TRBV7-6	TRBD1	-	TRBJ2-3	TGTGCCAGCAGCCTGGGGACAGGCACAGATACGCAGTATTTT	CASSLGTGTDTQYF